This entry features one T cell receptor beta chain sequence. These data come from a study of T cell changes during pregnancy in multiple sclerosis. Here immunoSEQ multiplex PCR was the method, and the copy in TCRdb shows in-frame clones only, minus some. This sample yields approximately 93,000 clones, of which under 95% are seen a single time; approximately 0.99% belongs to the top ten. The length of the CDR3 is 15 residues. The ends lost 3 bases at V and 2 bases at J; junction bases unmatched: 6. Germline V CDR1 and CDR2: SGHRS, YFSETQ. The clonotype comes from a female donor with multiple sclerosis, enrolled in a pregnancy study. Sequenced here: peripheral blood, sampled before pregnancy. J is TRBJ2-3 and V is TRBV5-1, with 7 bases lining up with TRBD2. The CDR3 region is CASSWAGRATDTQYF. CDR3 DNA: TGCGCCAGCAGCTGGGCGGGGAGGGCCACAGATACGCAGTATTTT. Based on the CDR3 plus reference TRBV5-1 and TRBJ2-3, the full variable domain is KAGVTQTPRYLIKTRGQQVTLSCSPISGHRSVSWYQQTPGQGLQFLFEYFSETQRNKGNFPGRFSGRQFSNSRSEMNVSTLELGDSALYLCASSWAGRATDTQYFGPGTRLTVL.